A single sample gave rise to the 10 T cell receptor beta chains below, sequenced in a study of T cells in Graves' hyperthyroidism and ophthalmopathy. The TCR beta CDR3 regions underwent amplification using RNA transcripts as the source. TCR CDR3 regions were first amplified by RT-PCR with HTBI primers. Each CDR3 protein gets one entry after TCRdb re-called the multiplex PCR reads with MiXCR. The profile shows about 24,000 distinct CDR3 sequences, approximately 49% of them singletons. Sequenced material: blood. The receptors were sampled from a woman in her thirties or forties with Graves' hyperthyroidism that later progressed to Graves' ophthalmopathy.

As for this clonotype: No DNA is shown, since the ends of the CDR3 on it are uncertain; the CDR3 is the one TCRdb lists. The chain carries TRBV2 and TRBJ1-5; TRBD1, the table's D call, lacks a check against the DNA. Per the germline V gene, CDR1 is SNHLY and CDR2 is FYNNEI. The CDR3 comprises 23 residues, both ends counted. CDR3 region: CASSVAQGAYEQYFGPGNQPQHF.

There are many counts of this clonotype. The CDR3 loop is CAWSGLTNNEQFF. Here the CDR3 DNA reads TGTGCCTGGAGCGGTTTGACGAACAATGAGCAGTTCTTC. The chain uses TRBV30 and TRBJ2-1; D unresolved. This CDR3 is built from 13 residues. V lost 3 bases, J lost 5 bases, and 11 bases lay in between. In germline, CDR1 is GTSNPN, CDR2 SVGIG (reference sequence).

This clonotype was found many times. J is TRBJ2-1 and V is TRBV6-2 or TRBV6-3, with D unresolved. CDR3 length: 14 amino acids. CDR1 and CDR2 (germline): MNHEY, SVGEGT. The V end was cut by 6 bases, the J end by 0 bases, with 9 bases between. CDR3 region: CASSEVPSYNEQFF. The CDR3 DNA sequence: TGTGCCAGCAGCGAGGTTCCCTCCTACAATGAGCAGTTCTTC.

The V and J genes are TRBV27 and TRBJ2-1, with TRBD2 as a possible D gene (6 bases). The CDR3 is 18 residues long. The V gene's germline CDR1 is MNHEY and CDR2 SMNVEV (reference sequence). V lost 2 bases to trimming and J lost 0 bases, with 17 bases between them. The CDR3 here is CASSLLPFSGSSYNEQFF. The DNA for the CDR3 is TGTGCCAGCAGTTTACTCCCCTTTAGCGGCAGCTCCTACAATGAGCAGTTCTTC.

The rearrangement joins TRBV7-8 to TRBJ2-7; weak D call: TRBD2 (6 bases). The CDR3 runs 18 residues. Trimming took 1 base from V and 0 from J, leaving 19 bases between them. Germline V CDR1 and CDR2: SGHVS, FQNEAQ. Here the CDR3 DNA reads TGTGCCAGCAGCTTAGAGGCGCGGCTAGCGCCTTACTCCTACGAGCAGTACTTC. Protein product: CASSLEARLAPYSYEQYF.

This clonotype is labeled medium-sized. The chain links TRBV7-6 to TRBJ2-7; TRBD2 matches at 7 bases. The length of the CDR3 is 14 residues. The ends lost 5 bases at V and 0 bases at J; junction bases unmatched: 4. CDR1 SGHVS and CDR2 FNYEAQ come from the germline V gene. Here the CDR3 reads CASSRGLYSYEQYF. CDR3 sequence (DNA): TGTGCCAGCAGCAGGGGACTATACTCCTACGAGCAGTACTTC.

The chain is built from TRBV6-1 and TRBJ1-2; perhaps TRBD1 as D (5 bases). This CDR3 has 17 amino acids. The germline CDR1 and CDR2 sequences are MNHNS and SASEGT. V dropped 5 bases and J dropped 3 bases, with 22 bases sitting between them. CDR3 region: CASSFGEDTGGYYGYTF. CDR3 nucleotides: TGTGCCAGCAGTTTCGGGGAGGACACCGGGGGGTACTATGGCTACACCTTC.

This clonotype is categorized as medium-sized (0.01 to 0.1%). The V and J genes are TRBV5-1 and TRBJ2-7; perhaps TRBD2 as D (6 bases). This CDR3 comprises 14 residues. Germline CDR1 is SGHRS and CDR2 is YFSETQ. Trimming took off 0 bases at V and 2 bases at J, with 9 bases between the two ends. The CDR3 region is CASSLGLDTYEQYF. Written as DNA, the CDR3 is TGCGCCAGCAGCTTGGGACTAGACACCTACGAGCAGTACTTC.

This clonotype was observed a few times. The chain has TRBV24-1 and TRBJ1-3, with D unclear. Per germline, CDR1 KGHDR and CDR2 SFDVKD. This CDR3 spans 16 amino acids. Trimming shortened V by 4 bases and J by 2 bases, and 14 bases separated the two germline ends. The CDR3 DNA reads as TGTGCCACCAGTGACCCCGAGGACGGTGCTGGAAACACCATATATTTT. It is translated as CATSDPEDGAGNTIYF.

Details on this clonotype: Possible read error: a much larger clone is one base away. The chain uses TRBV25-1 and TRBJ1-1; D gene unclear. V was trimmed by 5 bases and J by 0 bases, leaving 10 bases between them. Germline V lookup: CDR1 MGHDK, CDR2 SYGVNS. The CDR3 is 14 amino acids. CDR3 sequence (DNA): TGTGCCAGCAGTCTTCGGGAACTGAACACTGAAGCTTTCTTT. Its protein is CASSLRELNTEAFF. Using reference TRBV25-1 and TRBJ1-1 for the parts outside the CDR3, the full variable domain is EADIYQTPRYLVIGTGKKITLECSQTMGHDKMYWYQQDPGMELHLIHYSYGVNSTEKGDLSSESTVSRIRTEHFPLTLESARPSHTSQYLCASSLRELNTEAFFGQGTRLTVV.